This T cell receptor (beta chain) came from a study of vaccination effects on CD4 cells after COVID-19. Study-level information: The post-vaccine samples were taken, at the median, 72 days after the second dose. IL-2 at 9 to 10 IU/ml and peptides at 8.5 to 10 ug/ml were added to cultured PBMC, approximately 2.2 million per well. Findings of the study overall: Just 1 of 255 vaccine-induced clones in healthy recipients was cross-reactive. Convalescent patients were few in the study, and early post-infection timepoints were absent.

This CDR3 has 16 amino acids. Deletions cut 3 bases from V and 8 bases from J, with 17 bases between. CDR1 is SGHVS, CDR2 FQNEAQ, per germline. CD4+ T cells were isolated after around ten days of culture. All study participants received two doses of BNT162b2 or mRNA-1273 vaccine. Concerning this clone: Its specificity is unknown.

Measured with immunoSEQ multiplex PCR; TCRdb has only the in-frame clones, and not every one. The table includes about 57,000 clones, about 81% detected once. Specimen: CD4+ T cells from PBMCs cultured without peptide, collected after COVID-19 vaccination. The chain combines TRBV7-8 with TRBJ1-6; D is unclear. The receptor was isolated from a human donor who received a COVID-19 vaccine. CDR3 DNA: TGTGCCAGCAGCTTCTCTATCGCGGGGTTGGATTCACCCCTCCACTTT. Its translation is CASSFSIAGLDSPLHF.